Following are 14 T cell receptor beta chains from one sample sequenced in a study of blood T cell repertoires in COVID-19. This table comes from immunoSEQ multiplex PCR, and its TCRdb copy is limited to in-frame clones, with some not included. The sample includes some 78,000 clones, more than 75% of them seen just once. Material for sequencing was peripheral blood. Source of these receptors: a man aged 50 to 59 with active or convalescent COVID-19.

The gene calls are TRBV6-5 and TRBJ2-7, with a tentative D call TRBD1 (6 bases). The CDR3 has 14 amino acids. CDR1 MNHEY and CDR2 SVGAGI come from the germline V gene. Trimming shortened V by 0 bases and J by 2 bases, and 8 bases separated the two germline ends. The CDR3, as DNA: TGTGCCAGCAGTTACTCGAGGGACACCTACGAGCAGTACTTC. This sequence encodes CASSYSRDTYEQYF.

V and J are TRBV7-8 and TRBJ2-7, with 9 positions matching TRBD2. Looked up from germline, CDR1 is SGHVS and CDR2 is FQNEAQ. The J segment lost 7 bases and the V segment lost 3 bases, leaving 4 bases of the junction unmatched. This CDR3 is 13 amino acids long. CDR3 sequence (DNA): TGTGCCAGCAGCTTGCTAGCGGGGACTGAGCAGTACTTC. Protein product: CASSLLAGTEQYF.

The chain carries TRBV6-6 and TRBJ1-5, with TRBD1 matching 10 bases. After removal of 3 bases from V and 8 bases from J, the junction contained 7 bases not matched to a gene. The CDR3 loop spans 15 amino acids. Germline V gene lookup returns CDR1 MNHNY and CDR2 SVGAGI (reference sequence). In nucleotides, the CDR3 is TGTGCCAGCAGTTATTCCGACAGGGGGCTTGAGCCCCAGCATTTT. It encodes CASSYSDRGLEPQHF.

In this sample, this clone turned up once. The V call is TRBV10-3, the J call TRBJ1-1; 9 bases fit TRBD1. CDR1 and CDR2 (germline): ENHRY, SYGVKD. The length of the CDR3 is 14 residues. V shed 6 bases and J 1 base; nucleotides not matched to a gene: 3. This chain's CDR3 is CAIRDRGENTEAFF. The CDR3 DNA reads TGTGCCATCAGAGACAGGGGGGAGAACACTGAAGCTTTCTTT.

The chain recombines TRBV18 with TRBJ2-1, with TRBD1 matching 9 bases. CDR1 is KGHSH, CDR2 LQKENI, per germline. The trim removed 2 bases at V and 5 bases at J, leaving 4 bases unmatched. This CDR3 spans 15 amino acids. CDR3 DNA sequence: TGTGCCAGCTCACCATTCAGGACAGGGGACAATGAGCAGTTCTTC. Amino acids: CASSPFRTGDNEQFF.

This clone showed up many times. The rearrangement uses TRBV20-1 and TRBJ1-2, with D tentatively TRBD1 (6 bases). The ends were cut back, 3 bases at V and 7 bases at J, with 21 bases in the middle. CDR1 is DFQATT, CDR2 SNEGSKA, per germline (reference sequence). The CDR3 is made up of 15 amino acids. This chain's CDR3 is CSASIQGSLSAGYTF. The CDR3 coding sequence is TGCAGTGCTAGTATACAGGGAAGTTTATCAGCTGGCTACACCTTC.

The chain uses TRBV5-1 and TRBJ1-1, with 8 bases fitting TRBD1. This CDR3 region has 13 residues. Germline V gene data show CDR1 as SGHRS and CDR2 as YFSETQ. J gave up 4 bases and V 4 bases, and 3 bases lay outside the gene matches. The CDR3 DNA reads TGCGCCAGCAGCGGACAGGGTTTCACTGAAGCTTTCTTT. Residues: CASSGQGFTEAFF.

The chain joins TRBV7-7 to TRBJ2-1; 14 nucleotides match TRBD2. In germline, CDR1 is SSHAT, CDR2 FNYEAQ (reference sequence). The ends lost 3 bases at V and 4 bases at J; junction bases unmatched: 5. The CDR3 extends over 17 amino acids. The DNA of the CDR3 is TGTGCCAGCAGCTTTTCCGGGACTAGCGGGGGTTACAATGAGCAGTTCTTC. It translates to CASSFSGTSGGYNEQFF.

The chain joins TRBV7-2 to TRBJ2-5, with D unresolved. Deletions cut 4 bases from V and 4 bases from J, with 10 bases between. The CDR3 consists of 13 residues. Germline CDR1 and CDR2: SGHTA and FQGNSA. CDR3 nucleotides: TGTGCCAGCAGCTCCGGGTCTCTAGAGACCCAGTACTTC. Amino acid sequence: CASSSGSLETQYF.

In DNA, the CDR3 is TGTGCCACCAGCAGAGCTGACTATGGCTACACCTTC. Translated: CATSRADYGYTF. This chain joins TRBV15 and TRBJ1-2, with unresolved D. CDR3 length equals 12 residues. Germline CDR1 reads LNHNV; CDR2 reads YYDKDF (reference sequence). V was clipped by 1 base and J by 3 bases, with 3 bases between them. Drawing the rest from reference TRBV15 and TRBJ1-2, the complete variable domain is DAMVIQNPRYQVTQFGKPVTLSCSQTLNHNVMYWYQQKSSQAPKLLFHYYDKDFNNEADTPDNFQSRRPNTSFCFLDIRSPGLGDTAMYLCATSRADYGYTFGSGTRLTVV.

CDR3: CASSFEGARGYTF. The CDR3 bases are TGTGCCAGCAGTTTTGAGGGGGCGCGGGGCTACACCTTC. The gene calls are TRBV27 and TRBJ1-2, with 7 bases aligning to TRBD1. V shed 3 bases and J 8 bases; nucleotides not matched to a gene: 6. Germline CDR1 is MNHEY and CDR2 is SMNVEV (reference sequence). The CDR3 contains 13 residues.

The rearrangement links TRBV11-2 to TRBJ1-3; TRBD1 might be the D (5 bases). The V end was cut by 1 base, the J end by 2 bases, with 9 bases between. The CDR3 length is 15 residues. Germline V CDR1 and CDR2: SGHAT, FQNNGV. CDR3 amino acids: CASSLGPGTGNTIYF. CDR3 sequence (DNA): TGTGCCAGCAGCTTAGGGCCAGGGACTGGAAACACCATATATTTT. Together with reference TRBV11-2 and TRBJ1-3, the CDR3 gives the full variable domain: EAGVAQSPRYKIIEKRQSVAFWCNPISGHATLYWYQQILGQGPKLLIQFQNNGVVDDSQLPKDRFSAERLKGVDSTLKIQPAKLEDSAVYLCASSLGPGTGNTIYFGEGSWLTVV.

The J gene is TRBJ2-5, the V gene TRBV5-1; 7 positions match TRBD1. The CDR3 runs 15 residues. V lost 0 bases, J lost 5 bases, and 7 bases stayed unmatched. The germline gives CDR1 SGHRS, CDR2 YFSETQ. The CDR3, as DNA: TGCGCCAGCAGCTTGGGACAGGGTCGGGGTGAGACCCAGTACTTC. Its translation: CASSLGQGRGETQYF.

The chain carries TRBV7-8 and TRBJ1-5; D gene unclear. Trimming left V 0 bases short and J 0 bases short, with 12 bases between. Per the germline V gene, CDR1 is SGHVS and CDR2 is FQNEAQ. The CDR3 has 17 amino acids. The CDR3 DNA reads TGTGCCAGCAGCTTAGCCGGAGGCCCCTATAGCAATCAGCCCCAGCATTTT. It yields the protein CASSLAGGPYSNQPQHF.